This T cell receptor (beta chain) came from a study of early stage breast cancer tumors. Study observations and caveats: Comparing each tissue with blood distinguished tumor from normal in about 90% of the 16 patients. Compared with adjacent normal breast, tumors showed 2 to 2.5-fold denser, more clonal T cells. Most shared enriched TCRB sequences were commonly generated ones.

CDR1 and CDR2 (germline): MRHNA, SNTAGT. This CDR3 contains 16 residues. Trimming at V came to 2 bases and at J to 3 bases, leaving 3 bases not matched to a gene. As for this clone: Its target is not known.

Sequenced by immunoSEQ multiplex PCR; TCRdb stores in-frame clones only, minus some. The sample has 20,000 to 25,000 clones, less than 75% seen once. The receptor's source is a person aged 55 to 75 with breast cancer. Specimen: breast tumor tissue. The chain carries TRBV6-4 and TRBJ2-2, with 10 bases lining up with TRBD2. Here the CDR3 DNA reads TGTGCCAGCAGTGACGGTCTAGCGGGAGACACCGGGGAGCTGTTTTTT. Translating it yields CASSDGLAGDTGELFF.